This TCR beta chain was found in a study of monozygotic twins with inflammatory bowel disease. The unique tags termed UMIs, each holding a 6-nucleotide sample barcode, were added by means of template switching. One entry per CDR3 protein, without DNA, is what TCRdb gives after re-calling the 5' RACE reads. This sample's clone table lists about 420,000 distinct CDR3 sequences. The CDR3 consists of 14 residues. Germline CDR1 and CDR2: MNHEY and SMNVEV (reference sequence). The study's findings and limits: There was no way to distinguish the different T cell subtypes. Patient-to-patient differences in immunosuppressive treatment may have added variability to the repertoires. A reduction in TCRbeta diversity (inverse Simpson) was seen in IBD patients relative to healthy co-twins.

As to this clonotype: Its antigen is not known.

The source is a human donor with ulcerative colitis or Crohn's disease, or a healthy co-twin of an affected twin (not recorded which). Material: blood. The chain couples TRBV27 to TRBJ1-5. This CDR3 is CASREGGPPQPQHF.